The rows below give T cell receptor beta chains drawn from one sample of a study of OX40 agonist ivuxolimab in advanced cancers. Clones were read by immunoSEQ multiplex PCR, and TCRdb kept only the in-frame ones, dropping some. The sample has about 100,000 clones, around 89% seen once; the top ten hold less than 0.2%. The specimen comprised CD4+ or CD8+ T cells sorted from blood, sampled in a trial of the OX40 agonist ivuxolimab. The origin of the receptors is an adult with an advanced solid tumor such as melanoma, head and neck, liver or kidney cancer. CDR3s include the opening cysteine and the closing phenylalanine or tryptophan. The D gene is left open where the match is weak. Rows may omit the clone size; those that give it use once, few, many or a size class.

clone size: .; J gene: TRBJ2-2; D gene: .; V gene: TRBV9; CDR3 protein: CASSVGYDKMYTGELFF; CDR3 DNA: TGTGCCAGCAGCGTAGGTTATGATAAAATGTACACCGGGGAGCTGTTTTTT
clone size: .; J gene: TRBJ2-2; D gene: TRBD1; V gene: TRBV19; CDR3 protein: CASSARQGTGELFF; CDR3 DNA: TGTGCCAGTAGTGCCCGACAGGGCACCGGGGAGCTGTTTTTT
clone size: .; J gene: TRBJ2-1; D gene: .; V gene: TRBV5-4; CDR3 protein: CASSPTGSLSNEQFF; CDR3 DNA: TGTGCCAGCAGCCCTACAGGGTCTCTCTCCAATGAGCAGTTCTTC
clone size: .; J gene: TRBJ2-1; D gene: TRBD1; V gene: TRBV11-1; CDR3 protein: CASSTGTGWEGEQFF; CDR3 DNA: TGTGCCAGCAGCACCGGGACAGGGTGGGAGGGTGAGCAGTTCTTC
clone size: .; J gene: TRBJ2-7; D gene: TRBD2; V gene: TRBV7-9; CDR3 protein: CANLLRPLAETSYEQYF; CDR3 DNA: TGTGCCAACCTCCTCCGCCCGCTAGCGGAAACCTCCTACGAGCAGTACTTC
clone size: .; J gene: TRBJ1-5; D gene: .; V gene: TRBV18; CDR3 protein: CASSPAGGHQPQHF; CDR3 DNA: TGTGCCAGCTCACCCGCGGGGGGGCATCAGCCCCAGCATTTT
clone size: .; J gene: TRBJ2-5; D gene: TRBD2; V gene: TRBV6-1; CDR3 protein: CASSEAGPLSGINAETQYF; CDR3 DNA: TGTGCCAGCAGTGAAGCCGGTCCCCTTAGCGGGATAAATGCGGAGACCCAGTACTTC
clone size: .; J gene: TRBJ2-1; D gene: TRBD2; V gene: TRBV5-1; CDR3 protein: CASSLRTSGGNEQFF; CDR3 DNA: TGCGCCAGCAGCTTGCGGACTAGCGGGGGGAATGAGCAGTTCTTC
clone size: few; J gene: TRBJ2-3; D gene: TRBD2; V gene: TRBV2; CDR3 protein: CASSVRGGGTDTQYF; CDR3 DNA: TGTGCCAGCAGTGTACGCGGGGGGGGCACAGATACGCAGTATTTT
clone size: .; J gene: TRBJ2-1; D gene: .; V gene: TRBV30; CDR3 protein: CACPRGTTKFF; CDR3 DNA: TGTGCCTGTCCCCGGGGAACCACCAAGTTCTTC
clone size: .; J gene: TRBJ2-1; D gene: TRBD2; V gene: TRBV7-3; CDR3 protein: CASSSYPGGRAKNEQFF; CDR3 DNA: TGTGCCAGCAGCTCCTATCCGGGCGGGAGGGCCAAGAATGAGCAGTTCTTC
clone size: .; J gene: TRBJ1-1; D gene: TRBD1; V gene: TRBV5-8; CDR3 protein: CASSEGTGLNTEAFF; CDR3 DNA: TGTGCCAGCAGCGAAGGGACAGGGCTGAACACTGAAGCTTTCTTT
clone size: .; J gene: TRBJ2-3; D gene: TRBD2; V gene: TRBV5-4; CDR3 protein: CASSWRAGSGDTQYF; CDR3 DNA: TGTGCCAGCAGCTGGCGAGCGGGATCGGGCGATACGCAGTATTTT
clone size: .; J gene: TRBJ1-4; D gene: .; V gene: TRBV27; CDR3 protein: CASSFWGGNEKLFF; CDR3 DNA: TGTGCCAGCAGTTTTTGGGGGGGTAATGAAAAACTGTTTTTT
clone size: .; J gene: TRBJ1-1; D gene: .; V gene: TRBV29-1; CDR3 protein: CSATGTVTTEAFF; CDR3 DNA: TGCAGCGCAACCGGGACGGTGACGACTGAAGCTTTCTTT
clone size: .; J gene: TRBJ1-2; D gene: .; V gene: TRBV30; CDR3 protein: CAWADLDRVYGYTF; CDR3 DNA: TGTGCCTGGGCCGACCTCGACAGAGTATATGGCTACACCTTC
clone size: .; J gene: TRBJ1-6; D gene: .; V gene: TRBV14; CDR3 protein: CASSPRFANPPGPNNSPLHF; CDR3 DNA: TGTGCCAGCAGCCCGCGTTTCGCCAACCCCCCGGGACCCAATAATTCACCCCTCCACTTT
clone size: .; J gene: TRBJ2-5; D gene: TRBD2; V gene: TRBV28; CDR3 protein: CASSSGLAGLQETQYF; CDR3 DNA: TGTGCCAGCAGTTCCGGACTAGCGGGACTCCAAGAGACCCAGTACTTC
clone size: .; J gene: TRBJ2-5; D gene: .; V gene: TRBV5-3; CDR3 protein: CARSPPRVPGETQYF; CDR3 DNA: TGTGCCAGAAGCCCGCCCCGGGTCCCGGGAGAGACCCAGTACTTC
clone size: .; J gene: TRBJ1-1; D gene: .; V gene: TRBV5-4; CDR3 protein: CASSLGQTVTEAFF; CDR3 DNA: TGTGCCAGCAGCTTGGGTCAGACCGTAACTGAAGCTTTCTTT